The TCR beta chain under discussion was sequenced for a study of blood T cell repertoires in COVID-19. The study recruited people aged about 18 to 90 years across more than 20 US areas. As originally analysed: Counts of nucleated cells, estimated from reference gene primer amplification, were obtained. The table came from immunoSEQ multiplex PCR; TCRdb's copy has only in-frame clones and leaves some out. The DNA was the basis for D and trimming; V, J and clone size are from that table. The sample lists 150,000 to 200,000 clones, roughly 80% occurring once. This CDR3 region has 15 residues. V lost 3 bases and J lost 0; bases outside the gene matches: 3. Germline V CDR1 and CDR2: SGHDT, YYEEEE.

The sequenced sample consisted of PBMCs or T cells enriched from blood (not recorded which). The receptor's source is a woman aged 55-69 years who had recovered from COVID-19. This chain uses TRBV5-6 with TRBJ2-1, with 7 bases identical to TRBD1. The CDR3 region is CASSSGQSSYNEQFF. CDR3 DNA: TGTGCCAGCAGCTCGGGACAGTCCTCCTACAATGAGCAGTTCTTC. Complete variable domain (other parts from reference TRBV5-6 and TRBJ2-1): DAGVTQSPTHLIKTRGQQVTLRCSPKSGHDTVSWYQQALGQGPQFIFQYYEEEERQRGNFPDRFSGHQFPNYSSELNVNALLLGDSALYLCASSSGQSSYNEQFFGPGTRLTVL.